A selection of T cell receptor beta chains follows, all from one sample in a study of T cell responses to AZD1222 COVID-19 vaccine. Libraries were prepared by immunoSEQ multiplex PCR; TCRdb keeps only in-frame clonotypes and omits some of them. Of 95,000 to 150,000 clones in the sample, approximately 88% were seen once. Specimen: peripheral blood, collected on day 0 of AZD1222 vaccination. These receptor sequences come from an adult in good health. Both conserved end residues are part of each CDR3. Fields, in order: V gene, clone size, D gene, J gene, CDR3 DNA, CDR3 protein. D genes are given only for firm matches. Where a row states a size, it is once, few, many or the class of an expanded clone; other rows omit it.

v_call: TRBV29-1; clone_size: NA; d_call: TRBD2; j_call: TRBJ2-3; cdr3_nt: TGCAGCGTTGAGACTAGCGTGGGGGGGACGCAGTATTTT; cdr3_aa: CSVETSVGGTQYF
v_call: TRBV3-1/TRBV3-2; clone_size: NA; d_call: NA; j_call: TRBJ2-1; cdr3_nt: TGTGCCAGCAGCCAAGTACAGACCTACAATGAGCAGTTCTTC; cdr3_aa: CASSQVQTYNEQFF
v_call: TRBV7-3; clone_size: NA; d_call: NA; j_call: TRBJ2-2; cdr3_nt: TGTGCCAACAGGGCTCGAGGTGACGGGGAGCTGTTTTTT; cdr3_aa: CANRARGDGELFF
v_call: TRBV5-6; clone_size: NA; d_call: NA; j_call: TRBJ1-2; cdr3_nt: TGTGCCAGCAGCCCGGTAGGGGTACTTAACTATGGCTACACCTTC; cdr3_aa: CASSPVGVLNYGYTF
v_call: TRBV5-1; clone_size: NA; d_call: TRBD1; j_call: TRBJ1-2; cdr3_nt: TGCGCCAGCAGCTCCTCCGGGACAGGGAAGGTCAGTGGCTACACCTTC; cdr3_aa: CASSSSGTGKVSGYTF
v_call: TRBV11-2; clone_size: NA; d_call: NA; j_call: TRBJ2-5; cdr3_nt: TGTGCCAGCAGCTTCGGGGGTGGGGGAGGAGAGACCCAGTACTTC; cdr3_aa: CASSFGGGGGETQYF
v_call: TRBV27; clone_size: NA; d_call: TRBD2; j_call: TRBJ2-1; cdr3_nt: TGTGCCAGCAGTTCCGGGACTAGCGGGGGGGCCCATGAGCAGTTCTTC; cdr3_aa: CASSSGTSGGAHEQFF
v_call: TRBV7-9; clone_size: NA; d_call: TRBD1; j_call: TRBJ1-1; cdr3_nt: TGTGCCAGCAGCTCCGGACAGGGGACGGACACTGAAGCTTTCTTT; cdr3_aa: CASSSGQGTDTEAFF
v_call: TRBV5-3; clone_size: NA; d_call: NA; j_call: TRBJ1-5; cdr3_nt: TGTGCCAGAAGCTCGGGGGGAGGCAATCAGCCCCAGCATTTT; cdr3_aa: CARSSGGGNQPQHF
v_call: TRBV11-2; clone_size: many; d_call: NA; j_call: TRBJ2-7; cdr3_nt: TGTGCCAGCAGCATTAGCGGCAACGAGCAGTACTTC; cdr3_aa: CASSISGNEQYF
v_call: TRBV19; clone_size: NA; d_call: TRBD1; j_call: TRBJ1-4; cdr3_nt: TGTGCCAGTAATAACAGGGGTCGAAATGAAAAACTGTTTTTT; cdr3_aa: CASNNRGRNEKLFF
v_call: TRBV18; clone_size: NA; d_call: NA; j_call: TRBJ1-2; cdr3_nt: TGTGCCAGCTCCCGCCTGGGGGGCGACTATGGCTACACCTTC; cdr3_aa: CASSRLGGDYGYTF
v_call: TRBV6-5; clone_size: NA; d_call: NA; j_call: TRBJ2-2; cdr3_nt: TGTGCCAGCAGAAAACAGGGAACCGGGGAGCTGTTTTTT; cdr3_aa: CASRKQGTGELFF
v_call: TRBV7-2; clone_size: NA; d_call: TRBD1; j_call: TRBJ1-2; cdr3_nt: TGTGCCAGCAGCTTCACAGGGGACTATGGCTACACCTTC; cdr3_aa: CASSFTGDYGYTF
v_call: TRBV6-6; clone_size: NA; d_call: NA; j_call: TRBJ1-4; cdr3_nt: TGTGCCAGCAGTTACTGGCAGGGTGCAACTAATGAAAAACTGTTTTTT; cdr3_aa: CASSYWQGATNEKLFF
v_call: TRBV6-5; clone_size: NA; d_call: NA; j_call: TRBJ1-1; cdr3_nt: TGTGCCAGCTTTTCCGCGGGAGGGACTGAAGCTTTCTTT; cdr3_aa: CASFSAGGTEAFF
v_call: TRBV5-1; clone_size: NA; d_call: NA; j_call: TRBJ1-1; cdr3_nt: TGCGCCAGCAGCTTGGCCGGCGGGAACACTGAAGCTTTCTTT; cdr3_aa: CASSLAGGNTEAFF
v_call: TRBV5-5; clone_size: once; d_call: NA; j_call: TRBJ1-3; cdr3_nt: TGTGCCAGCAGCTTTAAGTTCTCTGGAAACACCATATATTTT; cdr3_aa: CASSFKFSGNTIYF
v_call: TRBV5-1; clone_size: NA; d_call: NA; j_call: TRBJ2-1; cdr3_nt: TGCGCCAGCAGCTTGGCCACGAACAATGAGCAGTTCTTC; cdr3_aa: CASSLATNNEQFF
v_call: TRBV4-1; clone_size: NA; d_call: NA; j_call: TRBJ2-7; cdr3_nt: TGCGCCAGCAGCCTTGGGACGGGGAGCTCCTACGAGCAGTACTTC; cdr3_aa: CASSLGTGSSYEQYF
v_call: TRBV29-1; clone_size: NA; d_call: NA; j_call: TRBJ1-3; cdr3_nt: TGCAGCGTTGATCCGGGGTCGGCTGGAAACACCATATATTTT; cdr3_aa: CSVDPGSAGNTIYF
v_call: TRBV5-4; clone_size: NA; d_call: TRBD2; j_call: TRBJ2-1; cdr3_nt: TGTGCCAGCACCCGTGGGAGCGGGGTAGGCTCCTACAATGAGCAGTTCTTC; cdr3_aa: CASTRGSGVGSYNEQFF
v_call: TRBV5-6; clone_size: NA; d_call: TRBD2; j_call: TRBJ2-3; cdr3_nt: TGTGCCAGCAGCCAGACTAGCGGGGGGGCCGGGGTCGCAGATACGCAGTATTTT; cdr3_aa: CASSQTSGGAGVADTQYF
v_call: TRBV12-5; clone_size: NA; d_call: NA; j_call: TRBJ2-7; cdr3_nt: TGTGCTAGTGGTTTGGAGGACACCTACGAGCAGTACTTC; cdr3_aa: CASGLEDTYEQYF
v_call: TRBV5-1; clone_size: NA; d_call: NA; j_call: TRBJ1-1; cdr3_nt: TGCGCCAGCAGCTTGAAGGGGGAAATGAGGGACACTGAAGCTTTCTTT; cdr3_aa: CASSLKGEMRDTEAFF
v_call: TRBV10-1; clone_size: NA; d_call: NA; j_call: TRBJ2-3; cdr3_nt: TGCGCCAGCTCGGGGAACACAGATACGCAGTATTTT; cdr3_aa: CASSGNTDTQYF
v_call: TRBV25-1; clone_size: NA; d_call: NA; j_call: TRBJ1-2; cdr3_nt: TGTGCCAGCAGTGAAATAGGGGCAATTAACTATGGCTACACCTTC; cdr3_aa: CASSEIGAINYGYTF
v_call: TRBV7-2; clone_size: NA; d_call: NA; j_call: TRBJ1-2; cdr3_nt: TGTGCCAGCAGCGTCAATTGGGGGGCTCACTATGGCTACACCTTC; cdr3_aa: CASSVNWGAHYGYTF
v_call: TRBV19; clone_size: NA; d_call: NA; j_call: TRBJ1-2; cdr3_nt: TGTGCCTCTACCGTAGCGGGGGGCTATGGCTACACCTTC; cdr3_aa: CASTVAGGYGYTF
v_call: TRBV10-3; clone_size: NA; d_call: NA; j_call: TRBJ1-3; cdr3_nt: TGTGCCATCAGTGAAGGGTCCGGGGTGGGCACCATATATTTT; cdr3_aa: CAISEGSGVGTIYF
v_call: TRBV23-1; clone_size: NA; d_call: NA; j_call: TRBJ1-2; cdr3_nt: TGCGCCAGCAGTCTCTTCCTAGTGCCAGTCCCTTATGGCTACACCTTC; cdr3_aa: CASSLFLVPVPYGYTF
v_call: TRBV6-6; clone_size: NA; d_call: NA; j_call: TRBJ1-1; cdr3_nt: TGTGCCAGCAGTTACACGGGAGGCCCGGGAGCTTTCTTT; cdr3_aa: CASSYTGGPGAFF